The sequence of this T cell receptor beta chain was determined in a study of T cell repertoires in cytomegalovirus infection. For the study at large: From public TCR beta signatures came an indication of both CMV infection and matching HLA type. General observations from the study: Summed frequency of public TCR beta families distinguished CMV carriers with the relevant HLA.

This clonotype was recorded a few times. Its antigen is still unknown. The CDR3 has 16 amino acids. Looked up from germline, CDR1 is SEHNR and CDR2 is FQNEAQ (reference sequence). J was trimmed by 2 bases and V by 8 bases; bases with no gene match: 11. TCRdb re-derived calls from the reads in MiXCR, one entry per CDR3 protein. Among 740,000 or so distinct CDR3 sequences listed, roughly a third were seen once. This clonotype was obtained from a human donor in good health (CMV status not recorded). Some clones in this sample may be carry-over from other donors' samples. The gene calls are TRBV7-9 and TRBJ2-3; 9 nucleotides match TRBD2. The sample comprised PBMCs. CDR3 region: CASAPAGGRTTDTQYF. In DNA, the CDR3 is TGTGCCAGCGCCCCAGCGGGGGGACGTACCACAGATACGCAGTATTTT.